This TCR beta chain was captured in a study of T cell changes during pregnancy in multiple sclerosis (dated by TCRdb to between 2019 and 2020). With regard to the full study: Changes in the T cell repertoire over the course of pregnancy were examined in this study in women with multiple sclerosis.

The CDR3 starts with the cysteine, ends with the phenylalanine, and has 14 residues. Just CDR3 DNA is preserved here, 42 bases in frame from base 1. Trimming takes 4 bases from V and 5 bases from J, and the germline ends sit 15 bases apart. CDR1 and CDR2 are read off the germline V gene as SGHRS and YFSETQ. The library was made by the immunoSEQ multiplex PCR assay. TCRdb's version of the immuneACCESS table is confined to in-frame rearrangements and falls short of the full clone set. An unresolved V gene accounts for under half of the shortfall where checked; the remainder is of unknown origin. The table for this sample lists tens of thousands of clones; 92% of them were counted only once. 1.3% of the sample rests with the top ten. Points on this clone: No antigen is known for it. No much larger clone is present one base from it, and per-base qualities are unavailable.

Here the chain combines TRBV5-1 and TRBJ1-2; the D gene is possibly TRBD1, with 6 bases matching. The specimen was peripheral blood. This sequence originates from a female donor with multiple sclerosis, enrolled in a pregnancy study. The DNA sequence is as follows: TGCGCCAGCAGCCCACAACAGGGCAGGTATGGCTACACCTTC. The translation is CASSPQQGRYGYTF.